One T cell receptor beta chain is described in this entry. These data come from a study of beta chain features in type 1 diabetes. The germline CDR1 and CDR2 sequences are LNHDA and SQIVND (reference sequence). The CDR3 has 15 residues. The V end lost 5 bases, the J end lost 7 bases, and 18 bases lay between the germline ends. Every isolated RNA sample was fully reverse transcribed, so sequencing captured expressed TCRB transcripts. It was found that naive, central memory and regulatory T cell samples averaged around 3.8 million reads. Profiled with immunoSEQ multiplex PCR; TCRdb holds only in-frame clones, not every one. The table includes hundreds of thousands of clones, about 12% detected once.

The chain employs TRBV19 and TRBJ1-5; D may be TRBD1 (5 bases). This TCR came from a man younger than 30 in good health. Sequenced material: naive CD4+ T cells from blood. The DNA of the CDR3 is TGTGCCAGTAGTGTAGCCAAGGGGTCAACACAGCCCCAGCATTTT. Residues: CASSVAKGSTQPQHF.